This T cell receptor (beta chain) was captured by sequencing in a study of blood T cell repertoires in COVID-19. Original handling: Estimation of nucleated cell counts relied on the amplification of reference gene primers. TCRdb's copy holds only in-frame clones and misses some; the assay was immunoSEQ multiplex PCR. V, J and clone size were drawn from that table, and D and trimming were deduced from the DNA. The table lists some 40,000 clones, about 89% of them singletons. The length of the CDR3 is 15 residues. V shed 6 bases and J 4 bases; nucleotides not matched to a gene: 11. The germline V gene has CDR1 MDHEN and CDR2 SYDVKM.

The gene calls are TRBV28 and TRBJ1-2; 7 bases are a match to TRBD1. This clonotype originated in a woman aged 30 to 39 in a cohort sampled during active COVID-19. The sequenced sample was peripheral blood. For the CDR3, the DNA is TGTGCCAGCAGACTTACAGGGGCCAACTTCTATGGCTACACCTTC. Translated, it gives CASRLTGANFYGYTF.